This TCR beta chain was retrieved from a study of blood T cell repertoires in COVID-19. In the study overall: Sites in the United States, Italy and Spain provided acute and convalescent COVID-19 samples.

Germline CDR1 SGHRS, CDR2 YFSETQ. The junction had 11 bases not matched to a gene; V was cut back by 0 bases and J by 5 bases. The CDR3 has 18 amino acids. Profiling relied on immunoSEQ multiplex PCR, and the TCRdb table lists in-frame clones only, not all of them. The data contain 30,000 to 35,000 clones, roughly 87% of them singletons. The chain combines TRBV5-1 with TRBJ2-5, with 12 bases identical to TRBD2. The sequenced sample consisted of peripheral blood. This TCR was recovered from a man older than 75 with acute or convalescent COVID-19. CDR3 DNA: TGCGCCAGCAGCTTGGCGCCTAGCGGGGGGGCCACGGTGGAGACCCAGTACTTC. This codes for CASSLAPSGGATVETQYF.